This T cell receptor beta chain comes out of a study of human T cells and chemical hapten exposure. Turning to the study itself: Skin on the upper inner arm, roughly 2 cm by roughly 2 cm in size, was sensitized with 2% DPC. Cases of alopecia areata, totalis or universalis occurred in a predominantly female patient group. General observations from the study: Relative to control repertoires, expanded TCRs gave rise to significantly more large CDR3 similarity clusters.

TCRdb re-derived calls from the RACE reads in MiXCR, one entry per CDR3 protein. The table records under 75,000 distinct CDR3 sequences, over 8.5% of them present only once. The time point was: patch test 3, about 24 weeks after DPC sensitization. Regarding treatment: therapeutic diphenylcyclopropenone sensitization with weekly scalp DPC. Every donor had alopecia and was 18 to 70 years old; all were suitable for DPC. Germline trimming cut 5 bases from V and 2 bases from J; bases unmatched to any gene: 6. Germline-derived CDR1 and CDR2 are DFQATT and SNEGSKA (reference sequence). The CDR3 runs to 13 residues. This clonotype was seen repeatedly, ten times or more. The antigen is not known.

The receptor was derived from a woman aged 50 to 60 with alopecia areata. Some clones in this sample may be carry-over from other donors' samples. The V and J genes are TRBV20-1 and TRBJ2-7; TRBD1 agrees at 7 bases. The sample in question was whole blood, obtained in connection with sensitization to the hapten diphenylcyclopropenone (DPC). The CDR3 protein is CSAPRTGTYEQYF. The CDR3 DNA reads TGCAGTGCTCCTCGGACAGGAACCTACGAGCAGTACTTC.